The 6 T cell receptor beta chains listed next were all sequenced from one sample in a study of blood T cell repertoires in COVID-19. Using immunoSEQ multiplex PCR, the repertoire was profiled, and TCRdb retains in-frame clones only, with some absent. The sample lists over 90,000 clones, approximately 79% occurring once. Sequencing input: peripheral blood. The receptors originated from a man in his 70s with COVID-19, enrolled during active disease.

CDR3 residues: CASSLGGLPSYNEQFF. The CDR3 DNA follows: TGTGCCAGCAGCTTAGGGGGGCTACCCTCCTACAATGAGCAGTTCTTC. The chain couples TRBV7-2 to TRBJ2-1; D is possibly TRBD1 (6 bases). The germline V and J ends were trimmed by 1 base and 0 bases, with 10 bases remaining between them. Germline loops: CDR1 SGHTA, CDR2 FQGNSA. CDR3 length equals 16 residues.

This clone has a single count. The chain uses TRBV7-9 and TRBJ2-2, with D perhaps matching TRBD2 (6 bases). The V end lost 0 bases, the J end lost 6 bases, and 8 bases lay between the germline ends. The germline gives CDR1 SEHNR, CDR2 FQNEAQ (reference sequence). The CDR3 totals 14 residues. The CDR3 nucleotides are TGTGCCAGCAGCTTAGCCACGGGAGCCGGGGAGCTGTTTTTT. Its protein is CASSLATGAGELFF.

This chain links TRBV28 with TRBJ1-5; maybe TRBD1 (6 bases). Trimming took 5 bases from V and 5 from J, leaving 19 bases between them. Germline V lookup: CDR1 MDHEN, CDR2 SYDVKM. The CDR3 covers 16 residues. This CDR3 reads CASSPSRGKAHQPQHF. The CDR3 coding sequence is TGTGCCAGCAGTCCTTCCAGGGGAAAGGCGCATCAGCCCCAGCATTTT.

This chain uses TRBV19 with TRBJ2-2; 7 bases map to TRBD1. Germline assignment: CDR1 LNHDA and CDR2 SQIVND (reference sequence). The CDR3 runs to 17 residues. With 7 bases clipped from V and 4 bases from J, the junction kept 15 bases outside the gene matches. DNA of the CDR3: TGTGCCAGTATGTGGGAGACAGGGCTACGCGGCACCGGGGAGCTGTTTTTT. Protein product: CASMWETGLRGTGELFF.

V and J are TRBV7-2 and TRBJ2-7; 9 bases match TRBD1. This CDR3 is built from 15 residues. With V trimmed by 4 bases and J by 3 bases, 7 bases remained unmatched. In germline, CDR1 is SGHTA, CDR2 FQGNSA. DNA for the CDR3: TGTGCCAGCAGCTCCCGGGGGACAGGGATCTACGAGCAGTACTTC. This sequence encodes CASSSRGTGIYEQYF.

The chain recombines TRBV7-8 with TRBJ1-1, with D perhaps TRBD1 (5 bases). The CDR3 length is 16 residues. CDR1 and CDR2 (germline): SGHVS, FQNEAQ. Trimming shortened V by 1 base and J by 7 bases, and 19 bases separated the two germline ends. CDR3 bases: TGTGCCAGCAGCTTAGGCCAGGCGGCAGGGAGGGGTGAAGCTTTCTTT. Amino acid sequence: CASSLGQAAGRGEAFF.